This T cell receptor beta chain came from a study of cytomegalovirus exposure and HLA in healthy donors. Study-wide context: Ancestry clustering placed more than 80% of around 400 genotyped donors in the Caucasian-associated cluster.

The V end lost 3 bases, the J end lost 3 bases, and 15 bases lay between the germline ends. The CDR3 spans 15 residues. Germline CDR1 and CDR2: MGHRA and YSYEKL. Healthy bone marrow donors made up the cohort. The PCR was carried out with 60 Vbeta primers and 13 Jbeta primers. How the authors handled the data: Some 9.9 million shared chains were among roughly 81 million unique TCR beta chains counted in a later analysis. The method was immunoSEQ multiplex PCR; TCRdb's version includes in-frame clones alone and lacks a portion of them. That table gives V, J and clone size, and the DNA gave D and trimming. The sample lists approximately 190,000 clones, 65% to 85% occurring once.

V and J are TRBV4-1 and TRBJ2-7, with D tentatively TRBD2 (5 bases). The origin of this receptor is a man aged 50 to 60 in good health and CMV-seronegative. The sample was PBMCs. Written as DNA, the CDR3 is TGCGCCAGCAGCCACCCCGTGGGAGCCATCTACGAGCAGTACTTC. Protein: CASSHPVGAIYEQYF.